The clone carrying this T cell receptor beta chain was picked up many times. This entry comes from a study of T cells of healthy individuals. Germline V gene sequence: CDR1 SGHRS, CDR2 YFSETQ. CDR3 length: 13 amino acids. The V gene lost 1 base and the J gene lost 4 bases, with 9 bases spanning the gap. Each CDR3 protein is one row after TCRdb ran MiXCR on the 5' RACE reads. Found here are 53,000 or so distinct CDR3 sequences, roughly 14% of them singletons; the top ten hold roughly 15%. The clonotype comes from a human donor in good health. The genes are TRBV5-1 and TRBJ2-7; tentative D call: TRBD2 (5 bases). The CDR3 bases are TGCGCCAGCAGCTTGCTCTCGGGGTACGAGCAGTACTTC. Amino acids: CASSLLSGYEQYF.